One sample yielded the 11 T cell receptor beta chains listed below, sequenced in a study of cytomegalovirus exposure and HLA in healthy donors. With 60 Vbeta and 13 Jbeta primers, the PCR was carried out. The protocol was immunoSEQ multiplex PCR, while the TCRdb copy is restricted to in-frame clones and leaves out a portion. Of about 89,000 clones listed, more than 70% were seen once; the top ten hold more than 3.5%. Sequenced input: PBMCs. The source is a man aged 30 to 39 in good health and CMV-seronegative.

The chain combines TRBV10-3 with TRBJ1-4; 7 bases are shared with TRBD1. The CDR3 extends over 15 amino acids. Germline V gene sequence: CDR1 ENHRY, CDR2 SYGVKD. J was trimmed by 8 bases and V by 2 bases; bases with no gene match: 8. The CDR3, as DNA: TGTGCCATCAGTGAGAAGGGGGCCGGTCCAGAAAAACTGTTTTTT. Translation: CAISEKGAGPEKLFF.

The J gene is TRBJ2-2, the V gene TRBV11-3, with D possibly matching TRBD2 (7 bases). CDR1 is SGHNT and CDR2 is YENEEA in the germline V gene. The V gene lost 1 base and the J gene lost 1 base, with 10 bases spanning the gap. The CDR3 is made up of 16 amino acids. The CDR3 DNA is TGTGCCAGCAGCTTAGGCGGGGGCAAGAACACCGGGGAGCTGTTTTTT. It is translated as CASSLGGGKNTGELFF.

The chain uses TRBV18 and TRBJ2-1; 7 bases agree with TRBD1. The CDR3 totals 15 residues. Germline V gene lookup returns CDR1 KGHSH and CDR2 LQKENI. After removal of 2 bases from V and 9 bases from J, the junction contained 10 bases not matched to a gene. The CDR3 nucleotides are TGTGCCAGCTCACCAATACTCGACAGGGCGGGTGAGCAGTTCTTC. Amino acids: CASSPILDRAGEQFF. Based on the CDR3 plus reference TRBV18 and TRBJ2-1, the full variable domain is NAGVMQNPRHLVRRRGQEARLRCSPMKGHSHVYWYRQLPEEGLKFMVYLQKENIIDESGMPKERFSAEFPKEGPSILRIQQVVRGDSAAYFCASSPILDRAGEQFFGPGTRLTVL.

This clone was detected once. This rearrangement joins TRBV6-1 to TRBJ2-7; the match to TRBD2 covers 9 bases. Germline CDR1 reads MNHNS; CDR2 reads SASEGT. This CDR3 comprises 14 residues. V trimming: 11 bases; J trimming: 6 bases; junction bases outside the gene matches: 14. CDR3 sequence (DNA): TGTGCCTCACAAGTGCCTAGCGGGGAGGGCGAGCAGTACTTC. Translated: CASQVPSGEGEQYF.

Comment on this clone: One end of the junction is discordant with germline, which a read error may explain. Different DNA sequences within this sample yield the same CDR3. The chain employs TRBV5-1 and TRBJ1-1; 7 bases fit TRBD1. The CDR3 is 15 residues long. The germline gives CDR1 SGHRS, CDR2 YFSETQ. This CDR3 is CASSLGGTENTEAFF. CDR3 coding DNA: TGTGCCAGCAGCCTCGGAGGGACAGAGAACACTGAAGCTTTCTTT.

The CDR3 is CASSYRTGVGTEAFF. The CDR3 region has the DNA TGTGCCAGCAGTTACAGGACAGGGGTTGGCACTGAAGCTTTCTTT. The chain couples TRBV6-5 to TRBJ1-1, with 9 nucleotides matching TRBD1. Germline CDR1 reads MNHEY; CDR2 reads SVGAGI. CDR3 length: 15 residues. V was clipped by 2 bases and J by 4 bases; unmatched bases: 5.

The chain uses TRBV5-8 and TRBJ1-2, with 7 nucleotides matching TRBD1. After removal of 2 bases from V and 4 bases from J, the junction contained 5 bases not matched to a gene. Germline CDR1 SGHTS, CDR2 YDEGEE. This CDR3 comprises 14 residues. For the CDR3, the DNA is TGTGCCAGCAGCTTACCGGGACAGCTCTATGGCTACACCTTC. Its protein product is CASSLPGQLYGYTF.

This chain links TRBV2 with TRBJ2-7; TRBD2 is a possible D gene (6 bases). V lost 6 bases and J 3 bases, leaving 18 bases between the germline ends. Germline CDR1 SNHLY, CDR2 FYNNEI. The CDR3 extends over 15 amino acids. The CDR3 loop reads CASSGTSARHYEQYF. The CDR3 DNA sequence: TGTGCCAGCAGCGGGACTTCGGCACGCCACTACGAGCAGTACTTC.

The chain couples TRBV2 to TRBJ1-5; D is possibly TRBD1 (6 bases). Trimming stripped 6 bases from V and 5 bases from J, with 11 bases between. CDR3 length: 13 amino acids. CDR1 SNHLY and CDR2 FYNNEI come from the germline V gene. Written as DNA, the CDR3 is TGTGCCAGCAGGACAGGTCTATATCAGCCCCAGCATTTT. Its protein product is CASRTGLYQPQHF.

V usage is TRBV19 and J usage is TRBJ2-1, with TRBD1 matching over 9 bases. Germline CDR1 LNHDA, CDR2 SQIVND (reference sequence). This CDR3 is built from 16 residues. The V segment lost 5 bases and the J segment 7 bases; nucleotides outside the gene matches: 12. This CDR3 reads CASSLSDRGLRNEQFF. The CDR3 DNA follows: TGTGCCAGTAGTTTATCGGACAGGGGTCTTAGAAATGAGCAGTTCTTC.

The V and J genes are TRBV19 and TRBJ1-5; TRBD1 aligns across 7 bases. The CDR3 is 15 residues long. The V and J ends lost 5 bases and 3 bases, in that order; junction bases with no gene match: 7. CDR1 is LNHDA and CDR2 is SQIVND in the germline V gene (reference sequence). In nucleotides, the CDR3 is TGTGCCAGTAGTTTTGGGACAGCCTTCAATCAGCCCCAGCATTTT. Its protein product is CASSFGTAFNQPQHF.